These 2 T cell receptor beta chains came from one sample sequenced in a study of cytomegalovirus exposure and HLA in healthy donors. The PCR made use of 60 Vbeta and 13 Jbeta primers. Assay used: immunoSEQ multiplex PCR; TCRdb lists only in-frame clones, some missing. The sample yields about 160,000 clones, approximately 80% seen once. The sequenced material came from PBMCs. The receptors stem from a woman aged 45 to 65 in good health and CMV-seronegative.

This rearrangement joins TRBV6-5 to TRBJ1-1; D possibly corresponds to TRBD1 (5 bases). Trimming removed 2 bases from V and 7 bases from J, with 14 bases in between. Germline V gene sequence: CDR1 MNHEY, CDR2 SVGAGI. The CDR3 is 14 residues long. This CDR3 reads CASSYDPGVYEAFF. The CDR3 DNA reads as TGTGCCAGCAGTTACGACCCGGGGGTTTATGAAGCTTTCTTT.

The J gene is TRBJ1-1, the V gene TRBV7-9, with D tentatively TRBD1 (5 bases). Germline loops: CDR1 SEHNR, CDR2 FQNEAQ (reference sequence). V lost 2 bases to trimming and J lost 1 base, with 5 bases between them. This CDR3 has 13 residues. CDR3 sequence reads: CASSLRGNTEAFF. The CDR3, as DNA: TGTGCCAGCAGCTTAAGGGGGAACACTGAAGCTTTCTTT. The full variable domain, rest sourced from reference TRBV7-9 and TRBJ1-1, is DTGVSQNPRHKITKRGQNVTFRCDPISEHNRLYWYRQTLGQGPEFLTYFQNEAQLEKSRLLSDRFSAERPKGSFSTLEIQRTEQGDSAMYLCASSLRGNTEAFFGQGTRLTVV.